This entry features one T cell receptor (beta chain) sequence. These data are taken from a study of blood T cell repertoires in COVID-19. Across the whole study: Researchers got acute and convalescent COVID-19 samples from the United States, Italy and Spain. T cells, B-cell-depleted T cells, or PBMCs provided the cDNA or gDNA that served as material.

This CDR3 contains 13 residues. Trimming stripped 4 bases from V and 4 bases from J, with 10 bases between. The germline V gene encodes CDR1 KGHSY and CDR2 FQNENV. Under the authors' procedure: Amplification of reference gene primers provided the estimated nucleated cell counts. The repertoire was sequenced with immunoSEQ multiplex PCR; TCRdb's copy has only in-frame clones and lacks some. That table is the source of V, J and clone size, and D and trimming were worked out from the DNA. The sample has 98,000 or so clones; approximately 80% are singletons. The chain has TRBV16 and TRBJ1-2, with D perhaps TRBD1 (6 bases). Sequencing was performed on peripheral blood. The clonotype was recovered from a woman of 80 years or more with active or convalescent COVID-19. CDR3 region: CASSRDILYGYTF. CDR3 DNA: TGTGCCAGCAGCCGGGACATACTCTATGGCTACACCTTC.